The rows below give T cell receptor beta chains drawn from one sample of a study of type 1 and type 2 diabetes patients. TCRdb independently ran MiXCR on the multiplex PCR reads; one entry per CDR3 protein. The sample gives about 250,000 distinct CDR3 sequences, 40% to 50% of which show up once; 12% to 15% is in the top ten. The sample was peripheral blood mononuclear cells (PBMCs). These TCRs come from a man between 18 and 29 years old with type 2 diabetes. CDR3s include the opening cysteine and the closing phenylalanine or tryptophan. D genes are given only for firm matches. Clone size is stated in some rows and not others, as once, few, many or a class when expanded.

>TRBJ2-1|NA|NA|TRBV20-1
CSARARSLLYNEQFF
TGCAGTGCTAGAGCGAGAAGTCTCCTCTACAATGAGCAGTTCTTC
>TRBJ1-1|TRBD1|many|TRBV25-1
CASSEGAGGQAFF
TGTGCCAGCAGTGAGGGGGCAGGGGGACAAGCTTTCTTT
>TRBJ1-2|TRBD1|NA|TRBV18
CASSPLDRDPWGYTF
TGTGCCAGCTCACCACTGGACAGGGATCCGTGGGGCTACACCTTC
>TRBJ1-4|NA|NA|TRBV4-1
CASSQDTGKEKLFF
TGCGCCAGCAGCCAAGATACGGGTAAGGAAAAACTGTTTTTT
>TRBJ2-5|TRBD1|NA|TRBV10-1
CATRPQGAEETQYF
TGTGCCACAAGGCCACAGGGGGCGGAAGAGACCCAGTACTTC
>TRBJ2-6|NA|NA|TRBV10-3
CAISQRTGANVLTF
TGTGCCATCAGTCAGAGGACTGGGGCCAACGTCCTGACTTTC
>TRBJ2-7|TRBD1|NA|TRBV25-1
CASSEQGQGIFKYF
TGTGCCAGCAGTGAACAGGGACAGGGAATTTTCAAGTACTTC
>TRBJ1-6|NA|NA|TRBV12-3/TRBV12-4
CASSLPVTGVKDSPLHF
TGTGCCAGCAGTTTACCCGTGACCGGTGTAAAGGATTCACCCCTCCACTTT
>TRBJ1-2|NA|NA|TRBV30
CAWSVGTTYTF
TGTGCCTGGAGTGTAGGGACAACCTACACCTTC
>TRBJ2-1|NA|NA|TRBV10-1
CASAHGGLRDNEQFF
TGCGCCAGCGCCCACGGGGGGCTTAGGGACAATGAGCAGTTCTTC
>TRBJ1-5|NA|few|TRBV10-3
CAITDSTNQPQHF
TGTGCCATCACGGACAGCACAAATCAGCCCCAGCATTTT
>TRBJ2-6|NA|NA|TRBV19
CASSIVVAGANVLTF
TGTGCCAGTAGTATTGTTGTAGCTGGGGCCAACGTCCTGACTTTC
>TRBJ1-1|NA|many|TRBV2
CASRGVQGSGTEAFF
TGTGCCAGCAGGGGTGTCCAGGGGAGCGGTACTGAAGCTTTCTTT
>TRBJ2-5|TRBD2|NA|TRBV6-1
CASSALAGGLYQETQYF
TGTGCCAGCAGTGCCCTAGCGGGAGGCCTGTACCAAGAGACCCAGTACTTC
>TRBJ2-7|NA|few|TRBV7-4
CASSLVDGNYEQYF
TGTGCCAGCAGCTTAGTGGACGGGAACTACGAGCAGTACTTC
>TRBJ1-1|NA|NA|TRBV20-1
CSASAGALDTEAFF
TGCAGTGCTAGTGCAGGGGCCCTGGACACTGAAGCTTTCTTT
>TRBJ1-2|NA|once|TRBV27
CASSGLGGPNYGYTF
TGTGCCAGCAGTGGCCTGGGGGGCCCCAACTATGGCTACACCTTC
>TRBJ2-6|NA|NA|TRBV15
CATSSDGANVLTF
TGTGCCACCAGCAGTGACGGGGCCAACGTCCTGACTTTC
>TRBJ2-5|NA|few|TRBV7-7
CASSQTGAGETQYF
TGTGCTAGCAGCCAAACAGGGGCGGGGGAGACCCAGTACTTC
>TRBJ2-7|NA|NA|TRBV24-1
CATSDLQCPYEQYF
TGTGCCACCAGTGACCTACAGTGCCCCTACGAGCAGTACTTC
>TRBJ1-2|NA|once|TRBV7-2
CASSLEPAYGYTF
TGTGCCAGCAGCTTAGAGCCGGCCTATGGCTACACCTTC
>TRBJ2-7|NA|once|TRBV5-1
CASSARISTVPYEQYF
TGTGCCAGCAGTGCCCGTATCTCGACGGTCCCCTACGAGCAGTACTTC
>TRBJ2-5|NA|NA|TRBV7-9
CASSLAGSGFLQETQYF
TGTGCCAGCAGCTTAGCGGGATCGGGCTTCCTACAAGAGACCCAGTACTTC
>TRBJ2-1|TRBD2|NA|TRBV19
CASKDSGGGNEQSF
TGTGCCAGTAAGGACAGCGGGGGGGGCAATGAGCAGTCCTTC
>TRBJ2-1|NA|few|TRBV20-1
CSANLVDYNEQFF
TGCAGTGCTAACCTAGTGGACTACAATGAGCAGTTCTTC
>TRBJ2-7|TRBD1|NA|TRBV12-5
CASGLVVRVGTAKPYEQYF
TGTGCTAGTGGTTTGGTAGTAAGGGTTGGGACAGCAAAACCCTACGAGCAGTACTTC
>TRBJ2-6|NA|many|TRBV15
CATSTGRGSGANVLTF
TGTGCCACCAGCACGGGACGGGGATCTGGGGCCAACGTCCTGACTTTC
>TRBJ2-7|TRBD2|once|TRBV2
CASSAPLAGYEQYF
TGTGCCAGCAGTGCGCCACTAGCGGGCTACGAGCAGTACTTC
>TRBJ1-2|NA|few|TRBV4-1
CASSQVTADGYTF
TGCGCCAGCAGCCAAGTGACCGCCGATGGCTACACCTTC
>TRBJ2-7|TRBD2|NA|TRBV20-1
CSARWLAGTSYEQYF
TGCAGTGCTAGATGGCTAGCGGGGACCTCCTACGAGCAGTACTTC
>TRBJ2-5|NA|few|TRBV6-1
CASSYWAGQETQYF
TGTGCCAGCAGTTATTGGGCGGGTCAAGAGACCCAGTACTTC
>TRBJ1-4|TRBD1|few|TRBV19
CASSRGQGKPNEKLFF
TGTGCCAGTAGTAGAGGACAGGGGAAACCTAATGAAAAACTGTTTTTT
>TRBJ2-1|NA|NA|TRBV19
CASNQGSSYNEQFF
TGTGCCAGTAACCAGGGGAGCTCCTACAATGAGCAGTTCTTC
>TRBJ2-5|NA|few|TRBV30
CAWNRNRQETQYF
TGTGCCTGGAACAGGAACAGGCAAGAGACCCAGTACTTC
>TRBJ1-1|NA|few|TRBV19
CASSEGFSEAFF
TGTGCCAGTAGTGAGGGATTCTCTGAAGCTTTCTTT
>TRBJ2-7|NA|once|TRBV20-1
CNARDARTVYEQYF
TGCAATGCTAGAGATGCAAGGACGGTCTACGAGCAGTACTTC
>TRBJ2-7|TRBD2|many|TRBV30
CACTSGSSHEQYF
TGTGCCTGTACTAGCGGGAGTTCCCACGAGCAGTACTTC
>TRBJ1-1|NA|NA|TRBV29-1
CSVVIGLEAFF
TGCAGCGTTGTGATAGGGTTGGAGGCTTTCTTT
>TRBJ1-4|NA|NA|TRBV7-8
CASRRQERDINEKLFF
TGTGCCAGCAGACGACAGGAGCGAGACATTAATGAAAAACTGTTTTTT
>TRBJ1-1|NA|many|TRBV19
CASSIRDWTEAFF
TGTGCCAGTAGTATCAGGGATTGGACTGAAGCTTTCTTT
>TRBJ2-5|NA|NA|TRBV20-1
CSPTGSQETQYF
TGCAGTCCAACAGGGAGCCAAGAGACCCAGTACTTC
>TRBJ2-7|NA|few|TRBV14
CASSQETPDSYEQYF
TGTGCCAGCAGCCAAGAGACACCCGACTCCTACGAGCAGTACTTC
>TRBJ1-6|NA|NA|TRBV7-2
CASRARHNSPLHF
TGTGCCAGCAGAGCGCGCCATAATTCACCCCTCCACTTT
>TRBJ1-4|NA|NA|TRBV2
CASSEDGVANEKLFF
TGTGCCAGCAGTGAAGACGGAGTGGCTAATGAAAAACTGTTTTTT
>TRBJ1-1|NA|NA|TRBV30
CAWSAGHRNTEAFF
TGTGCCTGGAGCGCGGGACATAGGAACACTGAAGCTTTCTTT